The 8 T cell receptor beta chains below come from one sample, sequenced in a study of T cell changes during pregnancy in multiple sclerosis. Using immunoSEQ multiplex PCR, the repertoire was profiled, and TCRdb retains in-frame clones only, with some absent. The data contain tens of thousands of clones, less than 95% of them seen just once; the ten biggest clones take up around 2.5%. The sequenced sample was peripheral blood, obtained in the third trimester of pregnancy. The source of these receptors is a female donor with multiple sclerosis, enrolled in a pregnancy study.

The chain carries TRBV2 and TRBJ1-5; TRBD1 matches 9 bases. CDR3 size: 14 residues. V shed 6 bases, J shed 7 bases, and the junction held 7 bases outside the gene matches. Germline CDR1 SNHLY, CDR2 FYNNEI. For the CDR3, the DNA is TGTGCCAGCAGCACAGGGGGCGTACGGCAGCCCCAGCATTTT. Translating gives CASSTGGVRQPQHF.

The chain combines TRBV7-2 with TRBJ2-1; 10 bases line up with TRBD2. Trimming cost V 4 bases and J 15 bases; bases outside gene matches: 6. CDR1 is SGHTA, CDR2 FQGNSA, per germline. The length of the CDR3 is 12 residues. CDR3 loop: CASSSSGGVRFF. The CDR3 DNA follows: TGTGCCAGCAGCTCTAGCGGGGGCGTTCGGTTCTTC.

V gene TRBV14 combines with J gene TRBJ2-7; D is undetermined. The CDR3 is 12 residues long. Germline V gene sequence: CDR1 SGHDN, CDR2 FVKESK. V lost 3 bases and J 3 bases, leaving 6 bases between the germline ends. The CDR3 DNA is TGTGCCAGCAGCCACCTAAACTACGAGCAGTACTTC. This sequence encodes CASSHLNYEQYF.

This chain joins TRBV2 and TRBJ2-5; D possibly corresponds to TRBD2 (6 bases). Per the germline V gene, CDR1 is SNHLY and CDR2 is FYNNEI. There are 14 residues in the CDR3. The V and J ends lost 4 bases and 5 bases respectively, with 14 bases between them. For the CDR3, the DNA is TGTGCCAGCAGTGGAGGGACTCACTGGGAGACCCAGTACTTC. This encodes CASSGGTHWETQYF. Full variable domain (missing parts from reference TRBV2 and TRBJ2-5): EPEVTQTPSHQVTQMGQEVILRCVPISNHLYFYWYRQILGQKVEFLVSFYNNEISEKSEIFDDQFSVERPDGSNFTLKIRSTKLEDSAMYFCASSGGTHWETQYFGPGTRLLVL.

CDR3 sequence reads: CAISAPSTDTQYF. DNA for the CDR3: TGTGCCATCAGTGCCCCCTCCACAGATACGCAGTATTTT. V gene TRBV10-3 combines with J gene TRBJ2-3, with unresolved D. Germline V gives CDR1 ENHRY, CDR2 SYGVKD. CDR3 length: 13 residues. The germline V and J ends were trimmed by 4 bases and 2 bases, with 7 bases remaining between them.

Only one count was recorded for this clone. CDR3 nucleotide sequence: TGTGCCAGCAGCCCCGGGGGGCCCGAGCAGTACTTC. It translates to CASSPGGPEQYF. This chain connects TRBV14 to TRBJ2-7; D possibly corresponds to TRBD2 (7 bases). CDR1 is SGHDN and CDR2 is FVKESK in the germline V gene. CDR3 length equals 12 residues. The germline V and J ends were trimmed by 4 bases and 6 bases, with 10 bases remaining between them.

V gene TRBV28 combines with J gene TRBJ1-1, with a tentative D call TRBD1 (5 bases). CDR3 length equals 13 residues. V was clipped by 9 bases and J by 1 base, with 12 bases between them. Germline CDR1 reads MDHEN; CDR2 reads SYDVKM. CDR3 in DNA: TGTGCCAGTGCCCTTAGGGGGAACACTGAAGCTTTCTTT. Its translation: CASALRGNTEAFF.

The V and J genes are TRBV10-3 and TRBJ1-2; 7 nucleotides agree with TRBD1. The CDR3 is 15 residues long. Germline CDR1 ENHRY, CDR2 SYGVKD. Unmatched junction bases numbered 16, after V lost 7 bases and J lost 8 bases. The CDR3 DNA reads TGTGCCATCAACCCCGGCGAGGGGGCGATTGCGGGCTACACCTTC. Translation: CAINPGEGAIAGYTF.